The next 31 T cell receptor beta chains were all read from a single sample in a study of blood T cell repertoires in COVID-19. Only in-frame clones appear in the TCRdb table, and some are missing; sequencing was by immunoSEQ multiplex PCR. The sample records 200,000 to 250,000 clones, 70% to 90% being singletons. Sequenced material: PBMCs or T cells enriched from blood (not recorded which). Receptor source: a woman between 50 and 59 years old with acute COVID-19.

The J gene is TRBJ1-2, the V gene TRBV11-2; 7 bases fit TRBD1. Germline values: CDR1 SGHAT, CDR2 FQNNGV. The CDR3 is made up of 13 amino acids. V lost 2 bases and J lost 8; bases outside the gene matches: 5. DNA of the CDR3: TGTGCCAGCAGCTTATCGACAGGGCTGGGCTACACCTTC. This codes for CASSLSTGLGYTF. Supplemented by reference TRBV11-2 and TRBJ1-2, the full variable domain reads EAGVAQSPRYKIIEKRQSVAFWCNPISGHATLYWYQQILGQGPKLLIQFQNNGVVDDSQLPKDRFSAERLKGVDSTLKIQPAKLEDSAVYLCASSLSTGLGYTFGSGTRLTVV.

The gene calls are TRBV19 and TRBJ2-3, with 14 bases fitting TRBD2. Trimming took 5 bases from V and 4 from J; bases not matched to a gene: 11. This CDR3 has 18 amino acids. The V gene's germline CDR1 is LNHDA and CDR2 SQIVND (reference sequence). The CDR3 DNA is TGTGCCAGTAGTTCCCGCGGACTAGCGGGAGGACCCGCAGATACGCAGTATTTT. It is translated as CASSSRGLAGGPADTQYF.

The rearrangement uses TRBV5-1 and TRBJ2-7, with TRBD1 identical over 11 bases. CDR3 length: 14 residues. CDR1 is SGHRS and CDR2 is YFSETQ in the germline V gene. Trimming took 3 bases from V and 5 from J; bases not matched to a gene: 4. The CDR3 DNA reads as TGCGCCAGCAGCTCGGGGGACAGGGGGAACGAGCAGTACTTC. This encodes CASSSGDRGNEQYF.

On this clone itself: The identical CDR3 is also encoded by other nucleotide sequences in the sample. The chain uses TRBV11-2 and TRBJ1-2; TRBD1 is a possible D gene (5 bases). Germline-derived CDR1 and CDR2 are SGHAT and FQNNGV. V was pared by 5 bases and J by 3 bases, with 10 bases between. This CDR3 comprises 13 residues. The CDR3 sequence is CASSPGQDYGYTF. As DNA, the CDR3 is TGTGCCAGCAGCCCCGGACAAGACTATGGCTACACCTTC.

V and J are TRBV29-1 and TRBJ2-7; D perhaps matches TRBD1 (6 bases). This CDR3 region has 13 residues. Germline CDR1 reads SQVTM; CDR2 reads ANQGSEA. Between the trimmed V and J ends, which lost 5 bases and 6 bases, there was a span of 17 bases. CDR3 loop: CSVLSGTIGEQYF. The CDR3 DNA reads TGCAGCGTTCTATCAGGGACAATCGGCGAGCAGTACTTC.

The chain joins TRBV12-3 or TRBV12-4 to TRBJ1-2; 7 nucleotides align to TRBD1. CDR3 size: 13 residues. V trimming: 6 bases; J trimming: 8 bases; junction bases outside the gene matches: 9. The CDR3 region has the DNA TGTGCCAGCAGAAAAGGGGGCGCGAGGGGCTACACCTTC. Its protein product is CASRKGGARGYTF.

This chain's CDR3 is CASSRVEGVYEQYF. The CDR3 region has the DNA TGTGCCAGCTCACGGGTCGAGGGGGTCTACGAGCAGTACTTC. V and J are TRBV18 and TRBJ2-7, with TRBD1 as a possible D gene (6 bases). Per the germline V gene, CDR1 is KGHSH and CDR2 is LQKENI. The V end was cut by 4 bases, the J end by 3 bases, with 13 bases between. There are 14 residues in the CDR3.

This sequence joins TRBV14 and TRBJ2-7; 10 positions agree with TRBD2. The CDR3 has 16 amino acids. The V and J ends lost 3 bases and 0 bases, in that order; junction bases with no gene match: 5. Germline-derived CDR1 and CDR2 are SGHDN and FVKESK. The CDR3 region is CASSQIAGGSSYEQYF. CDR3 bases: TGTGCCAGCAGCCAGATAGCGGGAGGTTCCTCCTACGAGCAGTACTTC.

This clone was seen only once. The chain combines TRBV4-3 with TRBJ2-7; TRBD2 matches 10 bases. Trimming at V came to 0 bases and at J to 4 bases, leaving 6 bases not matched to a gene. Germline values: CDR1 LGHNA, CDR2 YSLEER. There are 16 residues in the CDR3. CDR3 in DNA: TGCGCCAGCAGCCAAGACGCGGCTAGCGGGAGTTACGAGCAGTACTTC. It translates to CASSQDAASGSYEQYF.

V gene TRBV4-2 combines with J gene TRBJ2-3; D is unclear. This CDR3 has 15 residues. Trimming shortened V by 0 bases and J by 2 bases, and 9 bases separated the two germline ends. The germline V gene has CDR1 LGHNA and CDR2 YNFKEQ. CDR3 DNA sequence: TGTGCCAGCAGCCAAGATCGAAGCTACACAGATACGCAGTATTTT. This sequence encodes CASSQDRSYTDTQYF.

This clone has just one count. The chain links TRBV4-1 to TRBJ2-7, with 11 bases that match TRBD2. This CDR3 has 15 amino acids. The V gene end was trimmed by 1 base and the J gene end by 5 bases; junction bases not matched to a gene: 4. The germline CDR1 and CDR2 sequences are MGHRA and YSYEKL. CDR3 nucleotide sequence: TGCGCCAGCAGCCAAGCACCGGGACTAGCGGACGAGCAGTACTTC. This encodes CASSQAPGLADEQYF.

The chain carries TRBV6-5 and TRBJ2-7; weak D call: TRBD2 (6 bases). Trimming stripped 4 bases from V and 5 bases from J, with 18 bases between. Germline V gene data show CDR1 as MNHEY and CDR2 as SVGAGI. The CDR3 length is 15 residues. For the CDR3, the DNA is TGTGCCAGCAGTTCGCCGGGACTTGGGCGTCACGAGCAGTACTTC. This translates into CASSSPGLGRHEQYF.

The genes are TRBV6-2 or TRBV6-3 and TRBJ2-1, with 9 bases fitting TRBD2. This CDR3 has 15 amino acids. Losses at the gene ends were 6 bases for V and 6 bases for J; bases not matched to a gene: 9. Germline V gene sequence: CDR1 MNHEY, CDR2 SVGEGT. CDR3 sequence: CASSPVLAGSNEQFF. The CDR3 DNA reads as TGTGCCAGCAGCCCCGTGCTAGCGGGAAGCAATGAGCAGTTCTTC.

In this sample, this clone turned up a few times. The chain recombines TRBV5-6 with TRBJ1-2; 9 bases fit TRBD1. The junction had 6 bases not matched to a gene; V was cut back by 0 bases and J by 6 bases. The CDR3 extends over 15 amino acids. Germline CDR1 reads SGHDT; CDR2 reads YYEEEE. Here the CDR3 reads CASSLGGTGLDGYTF. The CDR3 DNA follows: TGTGCCAGCAGCTTGGGTGGGACAGGGCTTGATGGCTACACCTTC.

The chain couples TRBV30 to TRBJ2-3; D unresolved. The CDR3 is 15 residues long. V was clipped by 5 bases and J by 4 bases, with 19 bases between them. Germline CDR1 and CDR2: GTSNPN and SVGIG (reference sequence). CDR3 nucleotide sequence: TGTGCCTGGGCTTTCAGTTACCTAGTGCCAGATACGCAGTATTTT. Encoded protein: CAWAFSYLVPDTQYF. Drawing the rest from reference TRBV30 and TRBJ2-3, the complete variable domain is SQTIHQWPATLVQPVGSPLSLECTVEGTSNPNLYWYRQAAGRGLQLLFYSVGIGQISSEVPQNLSASRPQDRQFILSSKKLLLSDSGFYLCAWAFSYLVPDTQYFGPGTRLTVL.

The chain's CDR3 is CASSPNAQGAEGYTF. CDR3 coding DNA: TGTGCCAGCTCACCAAATGCCCAGGGGGCGGAAGGCTACACCTTC. The rearrangement joins TRBV18 to TRBJ1-2; TRBD1 matches at 8 bases. Germline V gene data show CDR1 as KGHSH and CDR2 as LQKENI. This CDR3 spans 15 amino acids. Trimming removed 2 bases from V and 8 bases from J; junction bases left unmatched: 10.

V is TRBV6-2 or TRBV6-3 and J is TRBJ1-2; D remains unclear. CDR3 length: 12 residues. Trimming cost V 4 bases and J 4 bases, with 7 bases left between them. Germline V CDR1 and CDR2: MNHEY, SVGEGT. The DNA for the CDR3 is TGTGCCAGCAGTTGGGCTACCTATGGCTACACCTTC. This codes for CASSWATYGYTF.

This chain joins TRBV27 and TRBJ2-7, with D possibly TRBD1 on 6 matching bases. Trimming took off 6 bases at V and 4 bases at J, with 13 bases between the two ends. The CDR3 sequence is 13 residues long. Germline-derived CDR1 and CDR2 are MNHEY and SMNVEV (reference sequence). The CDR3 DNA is TGTGCCAGCAGCCATAAACAGGGATACGAGCAGTACTTC. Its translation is CASSHKQGYEQYF.

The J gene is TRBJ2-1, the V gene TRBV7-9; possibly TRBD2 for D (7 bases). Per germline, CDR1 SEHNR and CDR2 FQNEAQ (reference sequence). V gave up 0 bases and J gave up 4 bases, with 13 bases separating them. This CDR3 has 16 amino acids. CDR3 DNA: TGTGCCAGCAGCTTAGCTCAGGGGACTAATTACAATGAGCAGTTCTTC. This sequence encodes CASSLAQGTNYNEQFF.

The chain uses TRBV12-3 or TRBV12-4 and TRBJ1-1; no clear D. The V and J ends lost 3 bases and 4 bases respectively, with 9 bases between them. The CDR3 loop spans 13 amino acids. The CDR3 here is CASSFQEGTEAFF. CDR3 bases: TGTGCCAGCAGTTTTCAAGAGGGCACTGAAGCTTTCTTT.

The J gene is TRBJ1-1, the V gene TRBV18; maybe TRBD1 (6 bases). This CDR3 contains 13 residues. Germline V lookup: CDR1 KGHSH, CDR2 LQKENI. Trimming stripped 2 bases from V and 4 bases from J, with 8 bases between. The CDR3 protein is CASSPIRGTEAFF. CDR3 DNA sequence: TGTGCCAGCTCACCAATCAGGGGCACTGAAGCTTTCTTT. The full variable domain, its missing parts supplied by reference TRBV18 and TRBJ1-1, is NAGVMQNPRHLVRRRGQEARLRCSPMKGHSHVYWYRQLPEEGLKFMVYLQKENIIDESGMPKERFSAEFPKEGPSILRIQQVVRGDSAAYFCASSPIRGTEAFFGQGTRLTVV.

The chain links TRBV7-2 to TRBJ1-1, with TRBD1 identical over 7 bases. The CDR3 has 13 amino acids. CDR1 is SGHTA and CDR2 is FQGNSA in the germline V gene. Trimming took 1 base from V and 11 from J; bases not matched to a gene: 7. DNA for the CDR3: TGTGCCAGCAGCTTAGAGGGCAGGGGGTATGCTTTCTTT. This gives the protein CASSLEGRGYAFF.

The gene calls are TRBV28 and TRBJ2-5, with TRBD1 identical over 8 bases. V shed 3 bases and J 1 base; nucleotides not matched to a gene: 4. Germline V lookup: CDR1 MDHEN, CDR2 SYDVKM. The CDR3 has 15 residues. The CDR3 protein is CASSFGGTGQETQYF. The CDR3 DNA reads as TGTGCCAGCAGTTTTGGCGGGACAGGCCAAGAGACCCAGTACTTC.

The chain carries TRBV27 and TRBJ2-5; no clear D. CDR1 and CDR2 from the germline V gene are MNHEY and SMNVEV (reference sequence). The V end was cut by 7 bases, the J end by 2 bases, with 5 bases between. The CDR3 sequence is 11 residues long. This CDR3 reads CASKRQETQYF. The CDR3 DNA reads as TGTGCCAGCAAGAGGCAAGAGACCCAGTACTTC.

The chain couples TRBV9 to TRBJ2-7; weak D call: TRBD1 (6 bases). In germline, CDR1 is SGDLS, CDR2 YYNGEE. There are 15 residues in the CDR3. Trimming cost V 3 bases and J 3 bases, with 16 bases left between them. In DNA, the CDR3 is TGTGCCAGCAGCGAGGAATGGACAGCCAGCTACGAGCAGTACTTC. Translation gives CASSEEWTASYEQYF.

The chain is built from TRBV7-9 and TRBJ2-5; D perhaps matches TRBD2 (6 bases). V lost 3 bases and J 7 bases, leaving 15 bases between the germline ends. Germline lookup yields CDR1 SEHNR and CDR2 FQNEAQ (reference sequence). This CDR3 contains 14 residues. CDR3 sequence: CASSLGEARATQYF. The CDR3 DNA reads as TGTGCCAGCAGCTTGGGGGAGGCAAGGGCGACCCAGTACTTC.

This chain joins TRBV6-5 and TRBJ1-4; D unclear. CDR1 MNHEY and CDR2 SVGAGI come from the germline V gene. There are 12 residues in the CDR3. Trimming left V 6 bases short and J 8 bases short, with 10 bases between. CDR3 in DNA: TGTGCCAGCAGGGGTTCGCGGGAAAAACTGTTTTTT. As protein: CASRGSREKLFF.

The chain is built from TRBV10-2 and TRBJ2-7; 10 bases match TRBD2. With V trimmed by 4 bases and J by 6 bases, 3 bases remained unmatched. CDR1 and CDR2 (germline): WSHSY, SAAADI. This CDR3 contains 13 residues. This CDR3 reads CASSGTSGGEQYF. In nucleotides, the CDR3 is TGCGCCAGCAGTGGGACTAGCGGCGGCGAGCAGTACTTC.

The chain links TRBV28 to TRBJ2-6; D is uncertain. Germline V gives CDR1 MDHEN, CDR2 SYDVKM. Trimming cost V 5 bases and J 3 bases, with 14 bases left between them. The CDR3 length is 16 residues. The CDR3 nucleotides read TGTGCCAGCAGTACCCTTCCGCGGTTTGGGGCCAACGTCCTGACTTTC. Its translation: CASSTLPRFGANVLTF.

For the CDR3, the DNA is TGTGCCAGCATCCGACTAGCGGGAGGACCCTACGAGCAGTACTTC. This translates into CASIRLAGGPYEQYF. V and J are TRBV6-5 and TRBJ2-7, with TRBD2 matching over 13 bases. Germline lookup yields CDR1 MNHEY and CDR2 SVGAGI. Trimming took 7 bases from V and 2 from J; bases not matched to a gene: 5. CDR3 size: 15 residues.

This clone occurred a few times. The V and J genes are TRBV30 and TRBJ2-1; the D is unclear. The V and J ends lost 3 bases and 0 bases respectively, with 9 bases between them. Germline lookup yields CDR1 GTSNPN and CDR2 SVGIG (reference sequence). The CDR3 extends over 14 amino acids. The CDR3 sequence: CAWRPRSSYNEQFF. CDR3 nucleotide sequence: TGTGCCTGGAGACCTAGGAGCTCCTACAATGAGCAGTTCTTC.